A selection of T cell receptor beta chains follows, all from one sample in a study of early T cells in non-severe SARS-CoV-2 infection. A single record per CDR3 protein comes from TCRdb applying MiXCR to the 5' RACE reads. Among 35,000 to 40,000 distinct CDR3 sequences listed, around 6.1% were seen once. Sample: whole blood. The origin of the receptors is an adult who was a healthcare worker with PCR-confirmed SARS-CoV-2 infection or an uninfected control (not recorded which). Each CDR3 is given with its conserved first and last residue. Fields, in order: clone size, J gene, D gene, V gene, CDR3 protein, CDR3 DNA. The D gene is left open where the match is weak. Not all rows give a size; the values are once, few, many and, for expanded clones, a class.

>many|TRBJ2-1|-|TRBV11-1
CASSPGNVDEQFF
TGTGCCAGCAGCCCTGGGAATGTCGATGAGCAGTTCTTC
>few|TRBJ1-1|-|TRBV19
CASSISSGAATEAFF
TGTGCCAGTAGTATCAGTTCGGGGGCAGCCACTGAAGCTTTCTTT
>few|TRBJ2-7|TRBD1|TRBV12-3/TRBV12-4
CASSAGDRRGEQYF
TGTGCCAGCAGTGCAGGGGACAGGAGAGGCGAGCAGTACTTC
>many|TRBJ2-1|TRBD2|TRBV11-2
CASITGLAGGPGEQFF
TGTGCCAGCATCACGGGACTAGCGGGGGGGCCTGGTGAGCAGTTCTTC
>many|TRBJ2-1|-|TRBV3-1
CASSQDRKPYNEQFF
TGTGCCAGCAGCCAAGATAGGAAGCCCTACAATGAGCAGTTCTTC
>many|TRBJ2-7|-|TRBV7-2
CASSSGFYEQYF
TGTGCCAGCAGCTCGGGATTTTACGAGCAGTACTTC
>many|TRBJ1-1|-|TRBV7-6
CASSLSGGTEAFF
TGTGCCAGCAGCTTATCGGGGGGAACTGAAGCTTTCTTT
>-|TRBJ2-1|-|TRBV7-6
CASSFGGGDEQFF
TGTGCCAGCAGCTTTGGGGGCGGGGATGAGCAGTTCTTC
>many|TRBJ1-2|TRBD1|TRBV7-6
CASSPQTGGDYGYTF
TGTGCCAGCAGTCCCCAGACAGGGGGGGACTATGGCTACACCTTC
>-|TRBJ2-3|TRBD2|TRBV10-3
CAISEVGGTDTQYF
TGTGCCATCAGTGAGGTGGGGGGGACAGATACGCAGTATTTT
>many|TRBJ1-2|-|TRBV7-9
CASSFTSTTNYGYTF
TGTGCCAGCAGCTTTACCAGCACAACTAACTATGGCTACACCTTC
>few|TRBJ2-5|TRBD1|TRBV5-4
CASSLDRGVQETQYF
TGTGCCAGCAGCTTGGACAGGGGGGTCCAAGAGACCCAGTACTTC
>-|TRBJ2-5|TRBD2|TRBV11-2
CASSFGLAGVLETQYF
TGTGCCAGCAGCTTCGGGCTAGCGGGAGTTTTAGAGACCCAGTACTTC
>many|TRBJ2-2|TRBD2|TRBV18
CASSPRTSSYANTGELFF
TGTGCCAGCTCACCTAGGACTAGCAGCTACGCGAACACCGGGGAGCTGTTTTTT
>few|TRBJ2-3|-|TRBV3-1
CASSQNRADTQYF
TGTGCCAGCAGCCAAAATAGGGCAGATACGCAGTATTTT
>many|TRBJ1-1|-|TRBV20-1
CSATTPRGTEAFF
TGCAGTGCCACGACACCCCGAGGGACTGAAGCTTTCTTT
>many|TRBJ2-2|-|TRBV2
CASTARPTGELFF
TGTGCCAGCACGGCCCGGCCCACCGGGGAGCTGTTTTTT
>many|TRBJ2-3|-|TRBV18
CASSPSWITDTQYF
TGTGCCAGCTCACCCTCCTGGATCACAGATACGCAGTATTTT
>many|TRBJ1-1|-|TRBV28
CASSLGVRGTEAFF
TGTGCCAGCAGTTTGGGAGTTCGAGGCACTGAAGCTTTCTTT
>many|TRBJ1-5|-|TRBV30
CAWSEQGNQPQHF
TGTGCCTGGAGTGAGCAGGGCAATCAGCCCCAGCATTTT